The entry below gives a single T cell receptor (beta chain) sequence along with its context. Its cognate antigen is unknown. This sample is drawn from a study of cytomegalovirus exposure and HLA in healthy donors. Findings and limits, study-wide: The CMV antigen specificity of a few CMV-associated chains was confirmed through in vitro analysis. HLA-A and HLA-B allele assignments for most subjects were reportedly predicted accurately using TCR beta sequences. A later analysis showed HLA-associated TCR beta chains outstripping equally common others in clonal expansion.

PCR involved 60 Vbeta and 13 Jbeta primers. Assay used: immunoSEQ multiplex PCR; TCRdb lists only in-frame clones, some missing. The table has around 140,000 clones, about 74% seen once. V was shortened by 3 bases and J by 3 bases, with 12 bases between the two germline ends. The CDR3 consists of 14 residues. Germline assignment: CDR1 MDHEN and CDR2 SYDVKM. The V and J genes are TRBV28 and TRBJ2-7; possibly TRBD2 for D (6 bases). The material sequenced was PBMCs. This clonotype was obtained from a male donor in good health and CMV-seronegative. The CDR3 loop is CASSFSGYYYEQYF. The CDR3 nucleotides are TGTGCCAGCAGTTTTAGCGGTTACTACTACGAGCAGTACTTC.